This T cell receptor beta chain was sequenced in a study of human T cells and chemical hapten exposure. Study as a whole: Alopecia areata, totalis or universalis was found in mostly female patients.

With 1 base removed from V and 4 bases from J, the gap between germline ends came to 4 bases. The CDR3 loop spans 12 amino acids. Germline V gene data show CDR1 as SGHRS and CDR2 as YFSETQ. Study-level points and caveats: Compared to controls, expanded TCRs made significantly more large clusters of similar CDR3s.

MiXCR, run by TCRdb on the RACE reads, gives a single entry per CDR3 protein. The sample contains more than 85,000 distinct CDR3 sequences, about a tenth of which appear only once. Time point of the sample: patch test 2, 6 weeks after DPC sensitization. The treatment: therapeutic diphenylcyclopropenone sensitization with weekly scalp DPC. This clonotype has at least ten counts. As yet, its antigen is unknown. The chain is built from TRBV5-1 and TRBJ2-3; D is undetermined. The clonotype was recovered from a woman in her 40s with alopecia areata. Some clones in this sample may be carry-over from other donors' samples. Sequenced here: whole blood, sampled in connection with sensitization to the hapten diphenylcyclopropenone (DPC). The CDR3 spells CASSLSSDTQYF. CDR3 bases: TGCGCCAGCAGCTTGTCCTCAGATACGCAGTATTTT.